One sample yielded the 18 T cell receptor beta chains listed below, sequenced in a study of patients and donors after allogeneic stem cell transplantation. TCRdb redid the calling of the RT-PCR reads with MiXCR, one entry per CDR3 protein. The profile shows around 240,000 distinct CDR3 sequences, less than 15% of them singletons. The sample was blood, either unsorted or a sorted T cell fraction (not recorded which). The receptors stem from a human donor who was either an allogeneic HSCT recipient or a stem cell or donor lymphocyte infusion donor (not recorded which). It is not recorded whose cells these are; they may come from a transplant donor.

V usage is TRBV2 and J usage is TRBJ1-1; 7 positions agree with TRBD1. Germline loops: CDR1 SNHLY, CDR2 FYNNEI. The ends lost 7 bases at V and 6 bases at J; junction bases unmatched: 8. The CDR3 loop spans 13 amino acids. CDR3 nucleotide sequence: TGTGCCAGCAAAAACAGGGGAGTACCTGAAGCTTTCTTT. Protein: CASKNRGVPEAFF.

The rearrangement links TRBV4-2 to TRBJ1-4, with D unclear. Germline V gene sequence: CDR1 LGHNA, CDR2 YNFKEQ. V lost 0 bases, J lost 11 bases, and 13 bases lay in between. CDR3 length: 14 residues. CDR3 DNA: TGTGCCAGCAGCCAAGAGACGGTGGGGTGGAAACTGTTTTTT. It specifies CASSQETVGWKLFF.

This clonotype was detected many times. The chain carries TRBV11-2 and TRBJ1-2; 7 nucleotides align to TRBD1. Germline V gene sequence: CDR1 SGHAT, CDR2 FQNNGV. This CDR3 region has 14 residues. Trimming cost V 1 base and J 8 bases; bases outside gene matches: 7. The CDR3 coding sequence is TGTGCCAGCAGCTTAGGCGGGACAGCTGGCGGCTACACCTTC. Amino acids: CASSLGGTAGGYTF.

This clonotype is deemed medium-sized. The genes are TRBV7-9 and TRBJ2-5; tentatively, D is TRBD2 (5 bases). Trimming took off 3 bases at V and 2 bases at J, with 13 bases between the two ends. Per germline, CDR1 SEHNR and CDR2 FQNEAQ (reference sequence). This CDR3 is built from 15 residues. CDR3 amino acids: CASSLNLREQETQYF. As DNA, the CDR3 is TGTGCCAGCAGCTTGAATTTGAGGGAACAAGAGACCCAGTACTTC.

V is TRBV9 and J is TRBJ1-1; no clear D. Deletions cut 4 bases from V and 1 base from J, with 8 bases between. The CDR3 is 13 amino acids. Germline lookup yields CDR1 SGDLS and CDR2 YYNGEE. This CDR3 is CASSSRQNTEAFF. The CDR3 region has the DNA TGTGCCAGCAGCTCCCGACAGAACACTGAAGCTTTCTTT.

V is TRBV9 and J is TRBJ1-3; D gene unclear. This CDR3 spans 15 amino acids. The germline CDR1 and CDR2 sequences are SGDLS and YYNGEE. V gave up 0 bases and J gave up 4 bases, with 11 bases separating them. CDR3 sequence reads: CASSVAMGRGNTIYF. CDR3 bases: TGTGCCAGCAGCGTAGCTATGGGGAGGGGAAACACCATATATTTT.

The J gene is TRBJ2-2, the V gene TRBV6-1, with D possibly TRBD2 on 6 matching bases. V was trimmed by 6 bases and J by 10 bases, leaving 15 bases between them. Per the germline V gene, CDR1 is MNHNS and CDR2 is SASEGT. The CDR3 is made up of 13 amino acids. Here the CDR3 DNA reads TGTGCCAGCAGGCCGGGGGTCTTCGCGGAGCTGTTTTTT. Translated, it gives CASRPGVFAELFF.

The rearrangement links TRBV7-2 to TRBJ1-1; D gene uncertain. Trimming removed 4 bases at V and 0 bases at J, with 12 bases between. From germline, CDR1 is SGHTA and CDR2 FQGNSA. The CDR3 runs to 15 residues. The CDR3 DNA follows: TGTGCCAGCAGCTCTCTAGGGAGCATGAACACTGAAGCTTTCTTT. This translates into CASSSLGSMNTEAFF.

The J gene is TRBJ1-5, the V gene TRBV2; weak D call: TRBD1 (5 bases). The ends were cut back, 1 base at V and 4 bases at J, with 8 bases in the middle. In germline, CDR1 is SNHLY, CDR2 FYNNEI. This CDR3 contains 14 residues. CDR3 bases: TGTGCCAGCAGTGAAGAGGGGTTTAATCAGCCCCAGCATTTT. It is translated as CASSEEGFNQPQHF.

The chain links TRBV20-1 to TRBJ1-4; D is undetermined. V was clipped by 1 base and J by 0 bases, with 6 bases between them. The CDR3 sequence is 14 residues long. In germline, CDR1 is DFQATT, CDR2 SNEGSKA (reference sequence). In nucleotides, the CDR3 is TGCAGTGCTAGAGTAAGGGCAACTAATGAAAAACTGTTTTTT. It translates to CSARVRATNEKLFF.

The gene calls are TRBV6-4 and TRBJ2-6; a possible D gene is TRBD2 (7 bases). The germline V gene encodes CDR1 MRHNA and CDR2 SNTAGT. V lost 4 bases and J lost 11, with 21 bases in between. CDR3 length: 16 amino acids. CDR3 in DNA: TGTGCCAGCAGTGGATCGGGGGGCGCATCCCGGCACGTCCTGACTTTC. It specifies CASSGSGGASRHVLTF.

This clonotype was seen more than once but under ten times. J is TRBJ1-2 and V is TRBV28; perhaps TRBD1 as D (6 bases). V shed 5 bases and J shed 7 bases, with 11 bases lying between them. The germline V gene has CDR1 MDHEN and CDR2 SYDVKM. There are 12 residues in the CDR3. CDR3 nucleotides: TGTGCCAGCAGTCACAGGGTAGGTGGCTACACCTTC. Amino acids: CASSHRVGGYTF.

This clonotype has more than one count but fewer than ten. The genes are TRBV6-1 and TRBJ1-2, with 7 positions matching TRBD1. CDR3 length equals 13 residues. After removal of 5 bases from V and 7 bases from J, the junction contained 7 bases not matched to a gene. The germline V gene has CDR1 MNHNS and CDR2 SASEGT. CDR3 nucleotides: TGTGCCAGCAGTCGGAGGACAGGACGTGGCTACACCTTC. Its protein is CASSRRTGRGYTF.

The chain joins TRBV4-2 to TRBJ1-1; D may be TRBD1 (5 bases). This CDR3 spans 15 amino acids. Germline V CDR1 and CDR2: LGHNA, YNFKEQ. V lost 1 base to trimming and J lost 5 bases, with 14 bases between them. The CDR3 DNA sequence: TGTGCCAGCAGCCAAGGGAAGGGGCTTGGGACTGAAGCTTTCTTT. Translation gives CASSQGKGLGTEAFF.

This clonotype was picked up a small number of times. The chain joins TRBV12-3 or TRBV12-4 to TRBJ2-1; 15 bases fit TRBD2. The CDR3 totals 15 residues. The junction had 5 bases not matched to a gene; V was cut back by 6 bases and J by 8 bases. The CDR3 sequence: CASRIGTSGRHEQFF. CDR3 DNA sequence: TGTGCCAGCAGAATTGGGACTAGCGGGAGGCATGAGCAGTTCTTC.

The V and J genes are TRBV9 and TRBJ2-3; maybe TRBD2 (6 bases). V was pared by 4 bases and J by 1 base, with 10 bases between. CDR3 size: 14 residues. Germline-derived CDR1 and CDR2 are SGDLS and YYNGEE. CDR3 residues: CASSRSGRTDTQYF. CDR3 bases: TGTGCCAGCAGCAGAAGCGGGCGCACAGATACGCAGTATTTT.

The CDR3 region is CATSDFWTRTGNTIYF. The CDR3 coding sequence is TGTGCCACCAGTGATTTTTGGACACGGACTGGAAACACCATATATTTT. The V call is TRBV24-1, the J call TRBJ1-3; D may be TRBD1 (5 bases). The V end was cut by 1 base, the J end by 2 bases, with 11 bases between. Germline lookup yields CDR1 KGHDR and CDR2 SFDVKD. This CDR3 spans 16 amino acids.

The V call is TRBV10-3, the J call TRBJ2-1, with D perhaps TRBD1 or TRBD2 (5 bases each). With 2 bases removed from V and 3 bases from J, the gap between germline ends came to 20 bases. The CDR3 sequence is 18 residues long. Germline V gene lookup returns CDR1 ENHRY and CDR2 SYGVKD. CDR3 nucleotides: TGTGCCATCAGTGAGCCCGGCGGTACTAGGGGTATCTACAATGAGCAGTTCTTC. Residues: CAISEPGGTRGIYNEQFF.